This T cell receptor beta chain was identified in a study of OX40 agonist ivuxolimab in advanced cancers. Study outcomes and limitations: CD4+ and CD8+ T cells in blood underwent clonal expansion by week 6 at 0.1 to 3.0 mg/kg. The authors did not determine the antigen specificity of the expanded peripheral T cells. Expanded clones belonging to CD8+ T cells outnumbered, on average, those of CD4+.

With regard to this clone: Antigen specificity is unknown.

The data were produced by immunoSEQ multiplex PCR, yet TCRdb's version contains in-frame clones alone and is incomplete. This sample has 55,000 to 70,000 clones, with nearly 90% found just once. The length of the CDR3 is 14 residues. In germline, CDR1 is SGHRS, CDR2 YFSETQ. V gave up 5 bases and J gave up 4 bases; unmatched junction bases: 6. This TCR was sampled from an adult with an advanced solid tumor such as melanoma, head and neck, liver or kidney cancer. The chain couples TRBV5-1 to TRBJ2-1, with 7 bases that match TRBD2. The specimen was CD4+ or CD8+ T cells sorted from blood, collected in a trial of the OX40 agonist ivuxolimab. CDR3 DNA sequence: TGCGCCAGCAGGTCGGGGGAGGGTTACAATGAGCAGTTCTTC. This sequence encodes CASRSGEGYNEQFF.